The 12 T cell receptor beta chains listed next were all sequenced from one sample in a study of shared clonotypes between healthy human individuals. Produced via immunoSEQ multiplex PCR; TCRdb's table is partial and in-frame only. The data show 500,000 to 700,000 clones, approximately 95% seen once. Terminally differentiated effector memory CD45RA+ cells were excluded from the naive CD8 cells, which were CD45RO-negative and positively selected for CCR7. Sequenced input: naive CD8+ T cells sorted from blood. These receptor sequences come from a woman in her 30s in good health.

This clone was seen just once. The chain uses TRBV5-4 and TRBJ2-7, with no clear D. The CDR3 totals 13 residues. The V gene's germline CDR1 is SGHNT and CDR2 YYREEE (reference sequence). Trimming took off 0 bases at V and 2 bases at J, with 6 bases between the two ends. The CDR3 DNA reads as TGTGCCAGCAGCTTGGAAGGTGCCTACGAGCAGTACTTC. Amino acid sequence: CASSLEGAYEQYF.

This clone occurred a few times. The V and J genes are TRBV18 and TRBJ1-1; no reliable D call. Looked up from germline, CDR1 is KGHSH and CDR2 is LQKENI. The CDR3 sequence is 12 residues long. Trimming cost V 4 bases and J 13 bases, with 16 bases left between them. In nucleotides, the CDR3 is TGTGCCAGCTCACAGGATCGGGGATTCGATTTCTTT. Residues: CASSQDRGFDFF.

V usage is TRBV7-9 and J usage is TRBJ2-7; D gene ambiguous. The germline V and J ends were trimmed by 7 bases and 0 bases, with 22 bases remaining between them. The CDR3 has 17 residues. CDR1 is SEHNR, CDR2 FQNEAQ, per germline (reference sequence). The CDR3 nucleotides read TGTGCCAGCACCTTTGCGGTGGTCGGTACGGACTCCTACGAGCAGTACTTC. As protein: CASTFAVVGTDSYEQYF. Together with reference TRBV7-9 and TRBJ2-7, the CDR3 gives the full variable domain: DTGVSQNPRHKITKRGQNVTFRCDPISEHNRLYWYRQTLGQGPEFLTYFQNEAQLEKSRLLSDRFSAERPKGSFSTLEIQRTEQGDSAMYLCASTFAVVGTDSYEQYFGPGTRLTVT.

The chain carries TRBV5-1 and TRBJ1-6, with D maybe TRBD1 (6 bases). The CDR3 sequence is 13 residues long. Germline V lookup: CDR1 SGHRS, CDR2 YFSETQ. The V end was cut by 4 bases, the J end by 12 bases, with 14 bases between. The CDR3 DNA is TGCGCCAGCAGCCAGACAGGTTACTTACCCCTCCACTTT. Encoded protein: CASSQTGYLPLHF.

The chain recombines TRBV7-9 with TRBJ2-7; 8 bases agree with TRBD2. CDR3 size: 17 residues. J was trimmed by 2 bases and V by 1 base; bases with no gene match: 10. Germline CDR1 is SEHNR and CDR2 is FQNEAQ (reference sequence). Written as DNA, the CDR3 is TGTGCCAGCAGCTTAGGCGTGGCAGGACTAGCCCCCTACGAGCAGTACTTC. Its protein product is CASSLGVAGLAPYEQYF.

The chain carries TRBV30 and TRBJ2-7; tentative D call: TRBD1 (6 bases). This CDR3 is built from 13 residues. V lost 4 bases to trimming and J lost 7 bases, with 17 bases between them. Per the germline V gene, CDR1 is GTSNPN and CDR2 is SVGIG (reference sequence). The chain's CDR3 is CAWIQGKLREQYF. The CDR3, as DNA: TGTGCCTGGATACAGGGAAAATTGCGGGAGCAGTACTTC.

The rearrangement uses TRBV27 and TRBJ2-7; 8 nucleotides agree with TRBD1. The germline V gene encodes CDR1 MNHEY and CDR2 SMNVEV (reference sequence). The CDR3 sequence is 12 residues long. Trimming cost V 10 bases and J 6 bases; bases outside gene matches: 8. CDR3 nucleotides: TGTGCCACCGGACAGGGCTGGATCGAGCAGTACTTC. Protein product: CATGQGWIEQYF.

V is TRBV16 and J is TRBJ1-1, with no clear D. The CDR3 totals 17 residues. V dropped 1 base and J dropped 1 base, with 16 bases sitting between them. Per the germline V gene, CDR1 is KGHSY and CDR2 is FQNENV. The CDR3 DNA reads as TGTGCCAGCAGCCAATTCCGGGGTCTTTCAGGGAACACTGAAGCTTTCTTT. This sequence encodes CASSQFRGLSGNTEAFF.

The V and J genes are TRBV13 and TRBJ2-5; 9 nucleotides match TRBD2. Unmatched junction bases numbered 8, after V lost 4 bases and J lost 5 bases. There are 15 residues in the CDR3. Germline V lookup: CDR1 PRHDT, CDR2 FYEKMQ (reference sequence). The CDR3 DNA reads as TGTGCCAGCAGCTGCGAGCGGGAGGAGTCTGAGACCCAGTACTTC. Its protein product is CASSCEREESETQYF.

The CDR3 DNA reads as TGTGCCAGCAGTTCAGGACAGGTGAGCTCCTACGAGCAGTACTTC. Translated: CASSSGQVSSYEQYF. The rearrangement links TRBV27 to TRBJ2-7, with 7 bases fitting TRBD1. Germline-derived CDR1 and CDR2 are MNHEY and SMNVEV (reference sequence). Germline trimming cut 4 bases from V and 0 bases from J; bases unmatched to any gene: 6. This CDR3 region has 15 residues.

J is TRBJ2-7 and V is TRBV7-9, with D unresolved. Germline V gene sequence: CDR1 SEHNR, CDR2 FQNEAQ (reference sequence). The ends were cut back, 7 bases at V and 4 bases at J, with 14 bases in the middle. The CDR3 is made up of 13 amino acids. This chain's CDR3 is CASTHPNMYEQYF. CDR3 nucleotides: TGTGCCAGCACCCACCCTAACATGTACGAGCAGTACTTC.

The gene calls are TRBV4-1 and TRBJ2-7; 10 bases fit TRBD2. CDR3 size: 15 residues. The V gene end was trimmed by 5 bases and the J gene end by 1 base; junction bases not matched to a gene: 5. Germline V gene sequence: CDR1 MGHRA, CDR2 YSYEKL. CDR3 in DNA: TGCGCCAGCAGCGAAGGACTAGCGGATTCCTACGAGCAGTACTTC. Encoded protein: CASSEGLADSYEQYF.